What follows are 14 T cell receptor beta chains derived from one specimen sequenced in a study of T-cell memory formation after mild COVID-19. TCRdb re-derived calls from the 5' RACE reads in MiXCR, one entry per CDR3 protein. The table has hundreds of thousands of distinct CDR3 sequences, roughly 18% seen once. Sequences were obtained from PBMCs or a T cell subset sorted from them (not recorded which). Receptors were obtained from an adult woman who had mild COVID-19 (a few samples of this study predate the infection). Cell type and time point are not known.

The chain uses TRBV5-1 and TRBJ1-1; 8 nucleotides line up with TRBD1. The CDR3 consists of 16 residues. Germline lookup yields CDR1 SGHRS and CDR2 YFSETQ. V was clipped by 1 base and J by 3 bases; unmatched bases: 8. DNA of the CDR3: TGCGCCAGCAGCTTGTCCGGACAGGGCCGAGACACTGAAGCTTTCTTT. Protein product: CASSLSGQGRDTEAFF.

This clonotype turned up a few times. The genes are TRBV9 and TRBJ2-5, with 9 bases lining up with TRBD2. Per germline, CDR1 SGDLS and CDR2 YYNGEE. The V and J ends lost 4 bases and 5 bases, in that order; junction bases with no gene match: 12. The CDR3 extends over 16 amino acids. The CDR3 reads CASSPSFRSGSETQYF. The DNA for the CDR3 is TGTGCCAGCAGCCCTTCCTTCCGTAGCGGGAGTGAGACCCAGTACTTC. Full variable domain (missing parts from reference TRBV9 and TRBJ2-5): DSGVTQTPKHLITATGQRVTLRCSPRSGDLSVYWYQQSLDQGLQFLIQYYNGEERAKGNILERFSAQQFPDLHSELNLSSLELGDSALYFCASSPSFRSGSETQYFGPGTRLLVL.

This clonotype came up many times. The chain has TRBV23-1 and TRBJ2-1, with a possible D match to TRBD1 (6 bases). Being an ORF, TRBV23-1 has a function that is uncertain. V was pared by 4 bases and J by 10 bases, with 20 bases between. The CDR3 loop spans 15 amino acids. The CDR3, as DNA: TGCGCCAGCAGTCCGAGGACAGCCCCTCAAGGCGAGCAGTTCTTC. Encoded protein: CASSPRTAPQGEQFF.

This clonotype was observed a handful of times. This chain uses TRBV5-1 with TRBJ1-1, with TRBD1 identical over 12 bases. The CDR3 is made up of 18 amino acids. CDR1 SGHRS and CDR2 YFSETQ come from the germline V gene. After removal of 3 bases from V and 4 bases from J, the junction contained 13 bases not matched to a gene. CDR3 residues: CASSWSRDRGPGITEAFF. In nucleotides, the CDR3 is TGCGCCAGCAGCTGGTCCCGGGACAGGGGGCCTGGGATCACTGAAGCTTTCTTT. The variable domain in full, with the rest retrieved from reference TRBV5-1 and TRBJ1-1, is KAGVTQTPRYLIKTRGQQVTLSCSPISGHRSVSWYQQTPGQGLQFLFEYFSETQRNKGNFPGRFSGRQFSNSRSEMNVSTLELGDSALYLCASSWSRDRGPGITEAFFGQGTRLTVV.

The V gene is TRBV15, the J gene TRBJ2-3, with 11 nucleotides matching TRBD2. The V segment lost 7 bases and the J segment 4 bases; nucleotides outside the gene matches: 13. From germline, CDR1 is LNHNV and CDR2 YYDKDF (reference sequence). The CDR3 has 17 amino acids. The DNA of the CDR3 is TGTGCCACCAAGGATAGCGGGGGGGCCCTTTTGCCAGATACGCAGTATTTT. The encoded protein is CATKDSGGALLPDTQYF. The full variable domain, completed using reference TRBV15 and TRBJ2-3, is DAMVIQNPRYQVTQFGKPVTLSCSQTLNHNVMYWYQQKSSQAPKLLFHYYDKDFNNEADTPDNFQSRRPNTSFCFLDIRSPGLGDTAMYLCATKDSGGALLPDTQYFGPGTRLTVL.

This chain joins TRBV28 and TRBJ2-4, with D unresolved. Germline CDR1 is MDHEN and CDR2 is SYDVKM. Trimming took 6 bases from V and 6 from J, leaving 12 bases between them. CDR3 length equals 13 residues. Here the CDR3 DNA reads TGTGCCAGCAGCCGCCTCCCAGGAAACATTCAGTACTTC. Its protein is CASSRLPGNIQYF.

This clonotype was recorded at least ten times. The chain recombines TRBV6-1 with TRBJ2-4; D could derive from TRBD1 or TRBD2 (6 bases each). This CDR3 has 14 amino acids. Trimming removed 6 bases from V and 2 bases from J, with 11 bases in between. Germline assignment: CDR1 MNHNS and CDR2 SASEGT. CDR3: CASSQGGSKNIQYF. In DNA form, the CDR3 reads TGTGCCAGCAGCCAAGGGGGGTCCAAAAACATTCAGTACTTC.

The chain links TRBV5-1 to TRBJ2-2, with D perhaps TRBD2 (6 bases). Germline V gives CDR1 SGHRS, CDR2 YFSETQ. The CDR3 totals 17 residues. Deletions cut 2 bases from V and 1 base from J, with 15 bases between. In DNA, the CDR3 is TGCGCCAGCAGCTTCAATAAGGGAGGATTGAACACCGGGGAGCTGTTTTTT. Its translation: CASSFNKGGLNTGELFF.

The gene calls are TRBV20-1 and TRBJ1-1, with D possibly TRBD1 on 5 matching bases. CDR1 is DFQATT and CDR2 is SNEGSKA in the germline V gene (reference sequence). The CDR3 is 14 residues long. The germline V and J ends were trimmed by 3 bases and 4 bases, with 15 bases remaining between them. The CDR3: CSASQTQGITEAFF. As DNA, the CDR3 is TGCAGTGCTAGTCAAACGCAGGGCATCACTGAAGCTTTCTTT.

The rearrangement uses TRBV7-9 and TRBJ1-3; 7 bases align to TRBD1. Germline trimming cut 5 bases from V and 3 bases from J; bases unmatched to any gene: 7. From germline, CDR1 is SEHNR and CDR2 FQNEAQ (reference sequence). The CDR3 covers 15 residues. The CDR3 spells CASSDRESGGNTIYF. The CDR3 coding sequence is TGTGCCAGCAGCGACAGGGAAAGTGGTGGAAACACCATATATTTT.

The sample holds a few counts of this clonotype. The V call is TRBV6-1, the J call TRBJ2-7, with no clear D. Trimming left V 1 base short and J 4 bases short, with 5 bases between. Looked up from germline, CDR1 is MNHNS and CDR2 is SASEGT. This CDR3 spans 12 amino acids. In DNA form, the CDR3 reads TGTGCCAGCAGTGAAGTTAGTTACGAGCAGTACTTC. Protein: CASSEVSYEQYF.

The gene calls are TRBV20-1 and TRBJ1-2; a weak D match, TRBD1 (5 bases). The CDR3 length is 11 residues. The germline gives CDR1 DFQATT, CDR2 SNEGSKA (reference sequence). The V and J ends lost 7 bases and 5 bases respectively, with 11 bases between them. CDR3 coding DNA: TGCAGTGGGCCAGGGTCATATGGCTACACCTTC. Residues: CSGPGSYGYTF.

This chain links TRBV7-3 with TRBJ2-1, with D perhaps matching TRBD1 or TRBD2 (5 bases each). Germline CDR1 reads SGHTA; CDR2 reads FQGTGA. This CDR3 spans 14 amino acids. The V and J ends lost 4 bases and 7 bases respectively, with 14 bases between them. In DNA, the CDR3 is TGTGCCAGCAGCTCCGGGACCCCAAGGAATGAGCAGTTCTTC. It translates to CASSSGTPRNEQFF.

The chain employs TRBV20-1 and TRBJ1-6; 7 bases match TRBD1. CDR1 is DFQATT, CDR2 SNEGSKA, per germline (reference sequence). The trim removed 7 bases at V and 5 bases at J, leaving 8 bases unmatched. This CDR3 has 14 residues. CDR3 DNA sequence: TGCAGTGTCCCCCCAGGGGGGAATAATTCACCCCTCCACTTT. This gives the protein CSVPPGGNNSPLHF.